The rows below give T cell receptor beta chains drawn from one sample of a study of blood T cell repertoires in COVID-19. TCRdb's copy holds only in-frame clones and misses some; the assay was immunoSEQ multiplex PCR. The table lists some 56,000 clones, 82% of them singletons. The source material was peripheral blood. The receptor source for this set is a man older than 75 with COVID-19, enrolled during active disease. Both conserved end residues are part of each CDR3. D genes are given only for firm matches. Clone size, where shown, is once, few, many, or a class for clones that have expanded.

j_call	clone_size	d_call	v_call	cdr3_aa	cdr3_nt
TRBJ2-2	NA	TRBD1	TRBV3-1/TRBV3-2	CASGDREGGELFF	TGTGCCAGCGGGGACAGGGAGGGCGGGGAGCTGTTTTTT
TRBJ1-4	NA	NA	TRBV3-1/TRBV3-2	CASAPGAANEKLFF	TGTGCCAGCGCACCAGGGGCGGCTAATGAAAAACTGTTTTTT
TRBJ1-4	once	TRBD1	TRBV30	CAWRLGGQGNEKLFF	TGTGCCTGGAGGCTAGGGGGACAGGGTAATGAAAAACTGTTTTTT
TRBJ1-5	NA	NA	TRBV6-5	CASSEGDSNQPQHF	TGTGCCAGCAGCGAGGGGGACAGCAATCAGCCCCAGCATTTT
TRBJ1-2	NA	NA	TRBV19	CASSIQGTHGYTF	TGTGCCAGTAGTATACAGGGCACCCATGGCTACACCTTC
TRBJ2-7	NA	NA	TRBV28	CASRDTYEQYF	TGTGCCAGCAGGGACACCTACGAGCAGTACTTC
TRBJ1-4	once	NA	TRBV19	CASNRDAHKRTNEKLFF	TGTGCCAGTAACAGGGATGCACATAAACGGACTAATGAAAAACTGTTTTTT
TRBJ1-6	NA	NA	TRBV5-5	CASSLVTSGSGGSPLHF	TGTGCCAGCAGCTTGGTAACATCGGGGTCGGGAGGTTCACCCCTCCACTTT
TRBJ1-4	NA	NA	TRBV25-1	CASSGLNEKLFF	TGTGCCTCCTCAGGTCTAAATGAAAAACTGTTTTTT
TRBJ1-5	NA	NA	TRBV19	CASSMEGNQPQHF	TGTGCCAGTAGTATGGAGGGCAATCAGCCCCAGCATTTT
TRBJ1-1	NA	NA	TRBV19	CASSIVKQTRGNTEAFF	TGTGCCAGTAGTATAGTCAAGCAGACAAGGGGGAACACTGAAGCTTTCTTT
TRBJ1-2	NA	TRBD1	TRBV30	CASSYRDRGVEGYTF	TGTGCCTCTTCCTACCGGGACAGGGGGGTGGAGGGCTACACCTTC
TRBJ2-5	NA	NA	TRBV2	CAIKAGLGLAQYF	TGTGCCATTAAGGCGGGGCTGGGGCTGGCCCAGTACTTC
TRBJ1-2	NA	NA	TRBV28	CASTLGGAIKAGYTF	TGTGCCAGCACCCTGGGAGGCGCGATTAAGGCTGGCTACACCTTC
TRBJ1-1	few	TRBD1	TRBV12-5	CASGQERQGVTEAFF	TGTGCTAGTGGTCAGGAGCGACAGGGGGTCACTGAAGCTTTCTTT
TRBJ2-1	NA	TRBD2	TRBV11-2	CASSLLTSGSYNEQFF	TGTGCCAGCAGCTTGCTGACTAGCGGTTCCTACAATGAGCAGTTCTTC
TRBJ1-2	few	TRBD1	TRBV28	CASSQTGQGAGGYTF	TGTGCCAGCAGTCAGACGGGACAGGGGGCGGGAGGCTACACCTTC
TRBJ1-4	NA	NA	TRBV30	CAWSSRETNEKLFF	TGTGCCTGGAGTTCCAGGGAAACTAATGAAAAACTGTTTTTT
TRBJ2-1	NA	NA	TRBV5-4	CASSLVADSYNEQFF	TGTGCCAGCAGCTTGGTAGCAGACTCCTACAATGAGCAGTTCTTC
TRBJ1-5	NA	TRBD1	TRBV27	CASSPTGYQPQHF	TGTGCCAGCAGCCCGACAGGGTATCAGCCCCAGCATTTT
TRBJ1-1	NA	TRBD1	TRBV5-4	CASSWTGGGGSAAFF	TGTGCCAGCAGTTGGACAGGGGGCGGGGGTTCTGCAGCTTTCTTT
TRBJ1-5	NA	TRBD1	TRBV11-2	CASSLEGTGDQPQHF	TGTGCCAGCAGCTTAGAAGGGACAGGGGATCAGCCCCAGCATTTT
TRBJ2-1	NA	NA	TRBV7-2	CASSPRGGSRGNEQFF	TGTGCCAGCAGCCCCCGTGGCGGGAGTAGGGGGAATGAGCAGTTCTTC
TRBJ2-3	NA	TRBD1	TRBV29-1	CSAWTGGYTQYF	TGCAGCGCTTGGACAGGGGGATATACGCAGTATTTT
TRBJ2-1	NA	TRBD2	TRBV24-1	CATHDSRRGVTPSNEQFF	TGTGCCACACATGACTCTCGGCGGGGGGTAACTCCGTCCAATGAGCAGTTCTTC
TRBJ2-1	NA	TRBD2	TRBV5-8	CASRQRGTRHYNEQFF	TGTGCCAGCAGGCAAAGGGGGACTAGGCACTACAATGAGCAGTTCTTC
TRBJ1-2	NA	NA	TRBV29-1	CSVEDRGSPNYGYTF	TGCAGCGTTGAAGACAGGGGATCCCCTAACTATGGCTACACCTTC
TRBJ1-5	NA	NA	TRBV28	CASSSPPGGLSNQPQHF	TGTGCCAGCAGTTCCCCGCCGGGGGGCTTAAGCAATCAGCCCCAGCATTTT
TRBJ1-4	NA	NA	TRBV5-4	CASSRRGGQEGEKLFF	TGTGCCAGCAGCCGAAGGGGAGGGCAGGAAGGTGAAAAACTGTTTTTT
TRBJ2-1	NA	TRBD2	TRBV7-2	CASSLGLAGYNEQFF	TGTGCCAGCAGCTTAGGACTAGCGGGGTACAATGAGCAGTTCTTC
TRBJ1-1	NA	NA	TRBV30	CAWSVRVRGARNTEAFF	TGTGCCTGGAGTGTCAGGGTTCGGGGGGCAAGGAACACTGAAGCTTTCTTT
TRBJ1-5	NA	NA	TRBV3-1/TRBV3-2	CASSPDSGNQPQHF	TGTGCCAGCAGCCCTGACAGCGGGAATCAGCCCCAGCATTTT
TRBJ1-1	few	NA	TRBV7-9	CASSSTKAGDAEAFF	TGTGCCAGCAGCTCAACTAAGGCGGGGGACGCTGAAGCTTTCTTT
TRBJ2-3	NA	TRBD1	TRBV5-1	CASSLVGQGTDTQYF	TGCGCCAGCAGCTTGGTGGGACAGGGGACAGATACGCAGTATTTT
TRBJ1-5	NA	NA	TRBV27	CASSLFGQVRNSNQPQHF	TGTGCCAGCAGTTTATTCGGACAAGTGAGAAATAGCAATCAGCCCCAGCATTTT
TRBJ1-5	NA	TRBD1	TRBV6-2/TRBV6-3	CASSPGTGGINQPQHF	TGTGCCAGCAGCCCTGGGACAGGGGGAATCAATCAGCCCCAGCATTTT
TRBJ2-6	once	NA	TRBV5-4	CASSARGANVLTF	TGTGCCAGCAGCGCGAGAGGGGCCAACGTCCTGACTTTC
TRBJ2-2	NA	TRBD2	TRBV30	CAWMGLAGTNTGELFF	TGTGCCTGGATGGGACTAGCGGGTACCAACACCGGGGAGCTGTTTTTT
TRBJ2-2	NA	TRBD2	TRBV7-9	CASSLALGGNSNTGELFF	TGTGCCAGCAGCTTAGCCTTGGGGGGGAATTCGAACACCGGGGAGCTGTTTTTT
TRBJ1-1	NA	TRBD1	TRBV5-1	CASSIRTGANTEAFF	TGCGCCAGCAGCATCCGGACAGGGGCCAACACTGAAGCTTTCTTT
TRBJ1-5	NA	NA	TRBV30	CAWNSEGNQPQHF	TGTGCCTGGAATTCGGAGGGCAATCAGCCCCAGCATTTT
TRBJ1-2	NA	NA	TRBV5-1	CASSPDSRNSGYTF	TGCGCCAGCAGCCCAGACAGCCGCAACTCTGGCTACACCTTC
TRBJ1-1	NA	TRBD1	TRBV19	CASSSRDRSTEAFF	TGTGCCAGTAGTTCCCGGGACAGGAGCACTGAAGCTTTCTTT
TRBJ1-5	NA	NA	TRBV5-4	CATGEGNQPQHF	TGTGCCACCGGGGAGGGCAATCAGCCCCAGCATTTT
TRBJ1-2	NA	NA	TRBV4-3	CASSQDLAGYGYTF	TGCGCCAGCAGCCAAGATCTGGCAGGCTATGGCTACACCTTC
TRBJ1-1	NA	NA	TRBV30	CAWQGQPNTEAFF	TGTGCCTGGCAAGGACAGCCGAACACTGAAGCTTTCTTT
TRBJ2-2	NA	NA	TRBV5-1	CASSFLVAGGELFF	TGCGCCAGCAGCTTCCTAGTTGCGGGCGGGGAGCTGTTTTTT
TRBJ2-3	NA	TRBD2	TRBV9	CASSVKRGGPDTQYF	TGTGCCAGCAGCGTGAAGCGGGGGGGCCCAGATACGCAGTATTTT
TRBJ1-1	NA	NA	TRBV24-1	CATSDWGGEAFF	TGTGCCACCAGTGACTGGGGGGGTGAAGCTTTCTTT
TRBJ2-1	few	NA	TRBV5-6	CASSYPQGGEYNEQFF	TGTGCCAGCAGCTATCCTCAGGGCGGGGAATACAATGAGCAGTTCTTC
TRBJ2-1	NA	NA	TRBV28	CASSLFRVLVYEQFF	TGTGCCAGCAGTTTATTCAGGGTGTTGGTCTATGAGCAGTTCTTC
TRBJ2-5	few	TRBD2	TRBV2	CASSGEGHQETQYF	TGTGCCAGCAGTGGGGAGGGACACCAAGAGACCCAGTACTTC
TRBJ2-5	NA	NA	TRBV25-1	CASSATGMAAETQYF	TGTGCCAGCAGTGCCACAGGGATGGCAGCGGAGACCCAGTACTTC
TRBJ1-3	NA	TRBD1	TRBV5-6	CASSRATGRPGNTIYF	TGTGCCAGCAGCCGAGCGACAGGGAGGCCTGGAAACACCATATATTTT